One and the same sample provided the 2 T cell receptor beta chains below, sequenced in a study of CD8 T cells in ankylosing spondylitis. TCRdb analysed the 5' RACE reads with MiXCR anew, one entry per CDR3 protein. The repertoire holds some 150,000 distinct CDR3 sequences, with about an eighth as singletons. Sequenced sample: blood, either unsorted or a sorted T cell fraction (not recorded which). Receptor source: a female donor with ankylosing spondylitis or in good health (not recorded which).

This clonotype was detected ten times or more. J is TRBJ2-1 and V is TRBV20-1, with D perhaps TRBD1 (5 bases). V was clipped by 1 base and J by 0 bases, with 13 bases between them. The length of the CDR3 is 16 residues. The germline CDR1 and CDR2 sequences are DFQATT and SNEGSKA (reference sequence). The CDR3 coding sequence is TGCAGTGCTAGAGGGGGCGGCCCGAGCTCCTACAATGAGCAGTTCTTC. Translating it yields CSARGGGPSSYNEQFF.

At least ten counts were recorded for this clonotype. J is TRBJ2-1 and V is TRBV12-3 or TRBV12-4; 8 bases match TRBD2. The CDR3 consists of 12 residues. With 6 bases clipped from V and 9 bases from J, the junction kept 4 bases outside the gene matches. For the CDR3, the DNA is TGTGCCAGCAGCACGGGGGGGCTTGAGCAGTTCTTC. It codes for CASSTGGLEQFF.